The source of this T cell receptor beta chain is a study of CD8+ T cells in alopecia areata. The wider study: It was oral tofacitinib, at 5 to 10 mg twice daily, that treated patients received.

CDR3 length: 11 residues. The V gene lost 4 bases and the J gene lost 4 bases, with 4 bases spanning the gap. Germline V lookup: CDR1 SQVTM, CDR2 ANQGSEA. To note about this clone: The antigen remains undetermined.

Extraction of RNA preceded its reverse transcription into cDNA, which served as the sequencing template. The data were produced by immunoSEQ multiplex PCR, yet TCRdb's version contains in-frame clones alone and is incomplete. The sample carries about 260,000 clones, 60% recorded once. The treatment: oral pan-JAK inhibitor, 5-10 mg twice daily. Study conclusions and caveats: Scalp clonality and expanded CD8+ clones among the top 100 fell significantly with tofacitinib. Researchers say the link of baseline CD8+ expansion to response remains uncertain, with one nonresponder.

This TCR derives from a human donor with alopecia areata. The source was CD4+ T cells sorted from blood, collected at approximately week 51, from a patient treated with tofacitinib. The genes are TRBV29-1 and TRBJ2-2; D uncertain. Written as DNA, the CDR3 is TGCAGCGTTGGCGTCACCGGGGAGCTGTTTTTT. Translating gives CSVGVTGELFF.